The clone carrying this T cell receptor (beta chain) was counted at least ten times. The antigen is undetermined. A single record per CDR3 protein comes from TCRdb applying MiXCR to the RT-PCR reads. This table holds under 850,000 distinct CDR3 sequences, under 20% found once. These data originate in a study of response to subunit inactivated influenza vaccine. Study results and caveats: The authors proposed limited new T cell recruitment per seasonal influenza vaccination.

Trimming cost V 5 bases and J 3 bases, with 8 bases left between them. There are 12 residues in the CDR3. V usage is TRBV12-3 or TRBV12-4 and J usage is TRBJ2-7; no clear D. The origin of this receptor is a man aged 45 to 65 who received an inactivated influenza vaccine. The sequences come from PBMCs from blood, collected 4 to 6 days after vaccination. CDR3 sequence reads: CASSLSGYEQYF. CDR3 nucleotide sequence: TGTGCCAGCAGTCTGTCGGGCTACGAGCAGTACTTC.